Listed below are T cell receptor beta chains from one sample, sequenced in a study of T-cell reconstitution after alpha-beta-depleted transplantation in children. TCRdb passed the PCR reads through MiXCR, listing each CDR3 protein once. This sample has around 800,000 distinct CDR3 sequences, with roughly 16% found just once. This sample comprised PBMCs, mostly from graft donor cells, obtained 360 days after TCRalphabeta/CD19-depleted stem cell transplant. These receptors were collected from a male patient younger than 18 who had a stem cell transplant for acute lymphoblastic leukemia, so the T cells may come from the graft donor. Each CDR3 is given with its conserved first and last residue. Fields, in order: D gene, clone size, J gene, V gene, CDR3 protein. The D gene is left open where the match is weak. Only some rows state a clone size, as once, few, many or a class for expanded clones.

D: .; size: few; J: TRBJ2-3; V: TRBV27; CDR3: CASISHLDTQYF
D: TRBD1; size: many; J: TRBJ1-1; V: TRBV2; CDR3: CASSSGRGNTEAFF
D: TRBD2; size: .; J: TRBJ2-3; V: TRBV11-3; CDR3: CASSLGGLAGPDTQYF
D: TRBD1; size: few; J: TRBJ2-1; V: TRBV29-1; CDR3: CSTLGQGAFNEQFF
D: .; size: .; J: TRBJ1-1; V: TRBV19; CDR3: CASRGPTGRDTEAFF
D: .; size: many; J: TRBJ2-1; V: TRBV25-1; CDR3: CASSEYIRVGVFF
D: .; size: few; J: TRBJ2-3; V: TRBV7-9; CDR3: CASSLPLEGDTDTQYF
D: .; size: many; J: TRBJ2-1; V: TRBV7-2; CDR3: CASSPERWLNEQFF
D: TRBD2; size: few; J: TRBJ2-7; V: TRBV6-5; CDR3: CASSSRAGGFPEQYF
D: .; size: .; J: TRBJ2-5; V: TRBV5-1; CDR3: CASSRGGSGQETQYF
D: TRBD2; size: many; J: TRBJ2-7; V: TRBV5-6; CDR3: CASSLKRTSFYEQYF
D: .; size: .; J: TRBJ2-3; V: TRBV7-3; CDR3: CASSLQRYTDTQYF
D: .; size: many; J: TRBJ2-5; V: TRBV7-9; CDR3: CASSRVRGTETQYF
D: TRBD1; size: many; J: TRBJ2-7; V: TRBV28; CDR3: CASSFWDRGSYEQYF
D: TRBD1; size: .; J: TRBJ1-2; V: TRBV25-1; CDR3: CASSGQGVFYGYTF